This T cell receptor beta chain was identified in a study of radiotherapy plus CTLA-4 blockade in lung cancer. Study-level results: Peripheral blood showed expansion of tumor-derived TCR clones after radiotherapy and ipilimumab.

Patients had chemo-refractory metastatic non-small-cell lung cancer and received focal radiation plus CTLA-4 blockade that used ipilimumab. Germline-derived CDR1 and CDR2 are SEHNR and FQNEAQ (reference sequence). Deletions cut 1 base from V and 1 base from J, with 10 bases between. The CDR3 is 15 amino acids. As regards this clone: Its antigen is as yet unknown.

Clones were read by immunoSEQ multiplex PCR, and TCRdb kept only the in-frame ones, dropping some. This table holds about 88,000 clones, approximately 75% found once. This sequence joins TRBV7-9 and TRBJ1-1; D gene unclear. The sample in question was peripheral blood, obtained from a patient treated with radiotherapy plus ipilimumab. This clonotype was sampled from a human donor with non-small cell lung cancer that progressed on radiotherapy plus ipilimumab. Here the CDR3 DNA reads TGTGCCAGCAGCTTAGTAGCAGGAACGAACACTGAAGCTTTCTTT. This encodes CASSLVAGTNTEAFF.